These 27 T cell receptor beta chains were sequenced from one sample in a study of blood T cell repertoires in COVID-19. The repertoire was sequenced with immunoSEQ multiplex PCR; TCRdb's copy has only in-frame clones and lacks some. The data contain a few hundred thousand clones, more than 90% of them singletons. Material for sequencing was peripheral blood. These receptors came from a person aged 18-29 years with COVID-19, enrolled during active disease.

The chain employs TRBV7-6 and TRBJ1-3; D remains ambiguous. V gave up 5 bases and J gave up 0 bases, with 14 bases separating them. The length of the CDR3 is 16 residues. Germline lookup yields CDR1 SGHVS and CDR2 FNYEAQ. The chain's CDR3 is CASSPGPGFSGNTIYF. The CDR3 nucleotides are TGTGCCAGCAGCCCCGGCCCGGGATTCTCTGGAAACACCATATATTTT.

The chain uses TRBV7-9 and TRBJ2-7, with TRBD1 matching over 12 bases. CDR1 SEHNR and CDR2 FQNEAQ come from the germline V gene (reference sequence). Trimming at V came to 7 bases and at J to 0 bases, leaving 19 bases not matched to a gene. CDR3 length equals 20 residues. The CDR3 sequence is CASTRPIGTGGLVSSYEQYF. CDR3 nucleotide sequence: TGTGCCAGCACCAGGCCCATCGGGACAGGGGGCTTGGTTAGCTCCTACGAGCAGTACTTC.

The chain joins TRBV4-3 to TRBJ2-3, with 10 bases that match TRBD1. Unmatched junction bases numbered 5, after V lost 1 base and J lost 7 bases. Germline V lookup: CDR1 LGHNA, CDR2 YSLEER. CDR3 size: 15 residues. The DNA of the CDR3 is TGCGCCAGCAGCCAAGGGAGGACAGGGGGGAATACGCAGTATTTT. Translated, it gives CASSQGRTGGNTQYF.

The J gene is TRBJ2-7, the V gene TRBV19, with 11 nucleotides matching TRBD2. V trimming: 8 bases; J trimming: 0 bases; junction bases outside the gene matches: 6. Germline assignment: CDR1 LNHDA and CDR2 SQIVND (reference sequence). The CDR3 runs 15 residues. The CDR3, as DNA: TGTGCCAGTCGAACTAGCGGGAGTAGCTCCTACGAGCAGTACTTC. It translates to CASRTSGSSSYEQYF.

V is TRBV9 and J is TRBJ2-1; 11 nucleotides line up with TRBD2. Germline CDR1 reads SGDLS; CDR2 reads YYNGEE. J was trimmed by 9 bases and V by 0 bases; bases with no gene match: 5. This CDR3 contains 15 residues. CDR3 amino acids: CASSVAVAGGFEQFF. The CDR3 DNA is TGTGCCAGCAGCGTAGCGGTAGCGGGAGGGTTTGAGCAGTTCTTC.

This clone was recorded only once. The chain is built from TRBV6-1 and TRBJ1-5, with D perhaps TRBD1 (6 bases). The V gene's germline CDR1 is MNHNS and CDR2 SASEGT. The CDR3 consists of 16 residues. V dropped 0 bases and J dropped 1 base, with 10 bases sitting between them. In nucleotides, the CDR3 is TGTGCCAGCAGTGAAGCGCGACAGGAGAGCAATCAGCCCCAGCATTTT. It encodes CASSEARQESNQPQHF.

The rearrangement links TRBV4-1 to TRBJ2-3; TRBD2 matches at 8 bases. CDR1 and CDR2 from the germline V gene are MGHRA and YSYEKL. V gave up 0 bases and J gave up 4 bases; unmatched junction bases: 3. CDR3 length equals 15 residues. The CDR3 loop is CASSQEAGVPDTQYF. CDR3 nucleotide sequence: TGCGCCAGCAGCCAAGAAGCGGGAGTGCCAGATACGCAGTATTTT.

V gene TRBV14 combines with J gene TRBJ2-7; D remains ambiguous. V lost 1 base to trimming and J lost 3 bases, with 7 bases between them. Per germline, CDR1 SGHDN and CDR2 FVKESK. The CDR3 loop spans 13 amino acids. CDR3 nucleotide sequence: TGTGCCAGCAGCCAAGCAGGCTTCTACGAGCAGTACTTC. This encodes CASSQAGFYEQYF.

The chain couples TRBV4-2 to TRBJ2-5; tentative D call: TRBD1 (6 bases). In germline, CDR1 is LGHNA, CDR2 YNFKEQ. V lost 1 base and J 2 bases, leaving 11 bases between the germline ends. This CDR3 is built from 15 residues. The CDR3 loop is CASSQGPGVQETQYF. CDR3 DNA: TGTGCCAGCAGCCAAGGGCCAGGGGTACAAGAGACCCAGTACTTC.

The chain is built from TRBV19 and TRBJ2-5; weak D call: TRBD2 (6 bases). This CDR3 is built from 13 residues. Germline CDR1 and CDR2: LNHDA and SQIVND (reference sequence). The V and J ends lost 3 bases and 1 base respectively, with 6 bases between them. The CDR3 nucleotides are TGTGCCAGTAGTATGGGGGGCCAAGAGACCCAGTACTTC. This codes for CASSMGGQETQYF.

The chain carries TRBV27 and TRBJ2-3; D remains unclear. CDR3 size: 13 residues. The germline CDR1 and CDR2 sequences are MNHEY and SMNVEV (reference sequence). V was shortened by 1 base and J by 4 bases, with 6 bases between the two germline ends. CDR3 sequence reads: CASSLFVADTQYF. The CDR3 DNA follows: TGTGCCAGCAGTTTATTTGTCGCAGATACGCAGTATTTT.

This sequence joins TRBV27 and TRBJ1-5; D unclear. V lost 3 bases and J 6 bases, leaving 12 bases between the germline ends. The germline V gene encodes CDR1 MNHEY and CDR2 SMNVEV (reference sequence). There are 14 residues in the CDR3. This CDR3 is CASSLVKGGQPQHF. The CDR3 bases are TGTGCCAGCAGTTTGGTAAAGGGAGGTCAGCCCCAGCATTTT.

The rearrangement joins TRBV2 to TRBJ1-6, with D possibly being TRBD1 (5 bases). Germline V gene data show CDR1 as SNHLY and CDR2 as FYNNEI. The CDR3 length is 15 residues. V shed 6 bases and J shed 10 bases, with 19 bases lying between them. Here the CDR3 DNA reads TGTGCCAGCAGCCAGCAGGGCGGGGGTTCCTCACCCCTCCACTTT. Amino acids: CASSQQGGGSSPLHF.

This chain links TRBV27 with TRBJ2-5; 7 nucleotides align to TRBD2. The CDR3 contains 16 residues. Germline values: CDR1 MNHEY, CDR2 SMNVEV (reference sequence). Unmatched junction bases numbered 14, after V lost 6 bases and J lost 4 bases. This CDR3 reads CASSPRQGRVGETQYF. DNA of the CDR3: TGTGCCAGCAGCCCCAGGCAAGGGAGGGTAGGAGAGACCCAGTACTTC.

The CDR3 loop reads CASSGTGGGNTEAFF. The CDR3 DNA reads TGTGCCAGCAGCGGAACAGGGGGCGGGAACACTGAAGCTTTCTTT. This chain joins TRBV9 and TRBJ1-1, with 9 bases aligning to TRBD1. CDR3 size: 15 residues. Germline V gene data show CDR1 as SGDLS and CDR2 as YYNGEE. V trimming: 3 bases; J trimming: 1 base; junction bases outside the gene matches: 4.

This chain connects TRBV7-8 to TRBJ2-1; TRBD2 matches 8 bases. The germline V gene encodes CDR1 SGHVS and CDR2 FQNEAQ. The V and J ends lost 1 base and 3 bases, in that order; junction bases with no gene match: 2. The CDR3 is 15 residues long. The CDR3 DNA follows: TGTGCCAGCAGCTTAGTAGCGGGGTTCTACAATGAGCAGTTCTTC. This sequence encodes CASSLVAGFYNEQFF.

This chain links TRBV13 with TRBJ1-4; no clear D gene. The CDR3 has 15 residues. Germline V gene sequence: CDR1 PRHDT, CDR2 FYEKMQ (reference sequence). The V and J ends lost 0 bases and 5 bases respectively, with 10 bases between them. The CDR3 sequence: CASSLGLGQNEKLFF. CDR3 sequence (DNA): TGTGCCAGCAGCTTAGGCCTGGGCCAGAATGAAAAACTGTTTTTT.

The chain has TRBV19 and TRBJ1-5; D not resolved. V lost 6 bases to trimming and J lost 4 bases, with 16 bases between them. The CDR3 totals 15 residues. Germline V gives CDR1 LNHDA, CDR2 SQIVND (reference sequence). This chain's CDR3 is CASSLIGGENQPQHF. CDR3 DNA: TGTGCCAGTAGCCTAATCGGCGGGGAGAATCAGCCCCAGCATTTT.

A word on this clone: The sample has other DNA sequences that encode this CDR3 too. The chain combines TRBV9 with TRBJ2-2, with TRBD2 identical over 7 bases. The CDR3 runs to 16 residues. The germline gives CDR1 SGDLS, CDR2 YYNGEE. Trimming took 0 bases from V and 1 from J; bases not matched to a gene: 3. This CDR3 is CASSVAGGGNTGELFF. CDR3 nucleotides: TGTGCCAGCAGCGTAGCTGGCGGGGGGAACACCGGGGAGCTGTTTTTT.

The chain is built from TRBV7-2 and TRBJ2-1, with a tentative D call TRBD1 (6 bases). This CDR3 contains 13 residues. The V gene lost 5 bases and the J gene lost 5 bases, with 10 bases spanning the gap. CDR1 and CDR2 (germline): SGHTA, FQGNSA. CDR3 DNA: TGTGCCAGCAGCCCCGACAGGAACAATGAGCAGTTCTTC. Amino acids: CASSPDRNNEQFF. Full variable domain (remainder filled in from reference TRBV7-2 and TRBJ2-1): GAGVSQSPSNKVTEKGKDVELRCDPISGHTALYWYRQSLGQGLEFLIYFQGNSAPDKSGLPSDRFSAERTGGSVSTLTIQRTQQEDSAVYLCASSPDRNNEQFFGPGTRLTVL.

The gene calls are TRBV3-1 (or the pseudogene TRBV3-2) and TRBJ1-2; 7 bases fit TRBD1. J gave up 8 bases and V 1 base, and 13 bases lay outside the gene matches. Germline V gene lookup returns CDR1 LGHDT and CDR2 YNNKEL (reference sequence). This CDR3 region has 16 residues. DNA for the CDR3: TGTGCCAGCAGCCAAGTGACGGGAGGGGGCAAGTCGGGCTACACCTTC. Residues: CASSQVTGGGKSGYTF.

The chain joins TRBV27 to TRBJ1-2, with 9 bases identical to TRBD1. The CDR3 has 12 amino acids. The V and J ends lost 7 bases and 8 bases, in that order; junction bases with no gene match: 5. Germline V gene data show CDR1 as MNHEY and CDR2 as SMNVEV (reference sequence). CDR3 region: CASTRTGEGYTF. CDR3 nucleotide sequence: TGTGCCAGCACCCGGACAGGGGAAGGCTACACCTTC.

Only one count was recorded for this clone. The CDR3 region has the DNA TGTGCCAGTGGGACAGTCACAGATACGCAGTATTTT. It is translated as CASGTVTDTQYF. The rearrangement joins TRBV5-3 to TRBJ2-3; 7 positions agree with TRBD1. TRBV5-3 counts as an open reading frame of uncertain function. This CDR3 is 12 amino acids long. V was pared by 8 bases and J by 2 bases, with 2 bases of the junction left unmatched.

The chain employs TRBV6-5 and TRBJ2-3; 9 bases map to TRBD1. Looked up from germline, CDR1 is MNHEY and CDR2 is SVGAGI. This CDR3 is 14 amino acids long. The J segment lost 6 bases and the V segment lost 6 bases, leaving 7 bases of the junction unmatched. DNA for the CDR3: TGTGCCAGCAGGCCGGGACAGGGATTGGATACGCAGTATTTT. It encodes CASRPGQGLDTQYF.

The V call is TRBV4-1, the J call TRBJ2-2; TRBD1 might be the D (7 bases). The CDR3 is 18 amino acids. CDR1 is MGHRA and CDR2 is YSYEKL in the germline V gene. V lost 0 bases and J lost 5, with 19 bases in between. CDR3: CASSQDQPRRGQTGELFF. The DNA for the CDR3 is TGCGCCAGCAGCCAAGATCAACCCCGGAGGGGACAGACCGGGGAGCTGTTTTTT.

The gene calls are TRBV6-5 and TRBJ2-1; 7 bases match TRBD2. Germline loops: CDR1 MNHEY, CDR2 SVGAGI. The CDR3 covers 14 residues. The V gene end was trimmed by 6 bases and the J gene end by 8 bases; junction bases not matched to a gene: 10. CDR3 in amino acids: CASRDLAEKYEQFF. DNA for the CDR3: TGTGCCAGCAGGGACCTAGCGGAGAAGTATGAGCAGTTCTTC.

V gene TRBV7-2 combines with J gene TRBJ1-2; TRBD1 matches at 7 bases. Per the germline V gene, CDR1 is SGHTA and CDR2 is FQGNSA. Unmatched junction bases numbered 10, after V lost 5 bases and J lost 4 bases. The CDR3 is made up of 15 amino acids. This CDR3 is CASSRDDRVLYGYTF. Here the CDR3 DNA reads TGTGCCAGCAGCCGGGACGACAGGGTCCTCTATGGCTACACCTTC.